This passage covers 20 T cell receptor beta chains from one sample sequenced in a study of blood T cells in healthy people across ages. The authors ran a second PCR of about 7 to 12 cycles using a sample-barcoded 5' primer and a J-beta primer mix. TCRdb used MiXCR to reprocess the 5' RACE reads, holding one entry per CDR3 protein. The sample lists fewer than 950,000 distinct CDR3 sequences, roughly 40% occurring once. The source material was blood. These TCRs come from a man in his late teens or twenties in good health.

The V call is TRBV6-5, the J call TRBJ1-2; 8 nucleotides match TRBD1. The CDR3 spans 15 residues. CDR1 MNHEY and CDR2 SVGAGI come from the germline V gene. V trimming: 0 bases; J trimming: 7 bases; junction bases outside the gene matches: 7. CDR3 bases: TGTGCCAGCAGTTACTCCAGGGGGCCCGGGGGTGGCTACACCTTC. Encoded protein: CASSYSRGPGGGYTF.

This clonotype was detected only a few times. The CDR3 nucleotides are TGTGCCAGCCACTTAGGATCCAGGCAAGAGACCCAGTACTTC. Translation gives CASHLGSRQETQYF. V usage is TRBV11-2 and J usage is TRBJ2-5; D is unclear. Germline V gene lookup returns CDR1 SGHAT and CDR2 FQNNGV. Trimming pared 8 bases from V and 2 bases from J, leaving 15 bases between. The CDR3 extends over 14 amino acids.

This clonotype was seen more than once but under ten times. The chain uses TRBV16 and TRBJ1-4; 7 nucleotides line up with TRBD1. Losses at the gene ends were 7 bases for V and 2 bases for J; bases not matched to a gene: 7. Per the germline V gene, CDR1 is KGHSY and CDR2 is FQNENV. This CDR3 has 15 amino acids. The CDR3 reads CASNNETGTNEKLFF. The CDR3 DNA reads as TGTGCCAGCAACAATGAGACAGGGACTAATGAAAAACTGTTTTTT.

The CDR3 protein is CASSLTRTGGEFYGYTF. CDR3 bases: TGTGCCAGCAGCTTAACAAGAACAGGGGGGGAGTTCTATGGCTACACCTTC. The chain is built from TRBV7-3 and TRBJ1-2; 8 bases fit TRBD1. This CDR3 contains 17 residues. V was pared by 0 bases and J by 4 bases, with 10 bases of the junction left unmatched. CDR1 is SGHTA, CDR2 FQGTGA, per germline.

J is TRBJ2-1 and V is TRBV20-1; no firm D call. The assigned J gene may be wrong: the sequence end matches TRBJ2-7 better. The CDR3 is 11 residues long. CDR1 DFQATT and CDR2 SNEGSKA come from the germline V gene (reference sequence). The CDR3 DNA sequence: TGCAGTGCTAGAGGATACAATGAGCAGTACTTC. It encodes CSARGYNEQYF.

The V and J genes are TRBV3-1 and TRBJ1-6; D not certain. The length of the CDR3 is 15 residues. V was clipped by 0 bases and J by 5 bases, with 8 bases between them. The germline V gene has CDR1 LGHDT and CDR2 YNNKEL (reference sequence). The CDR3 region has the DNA TGTGCCAGCAGCCAAGATCCACAGAATAATTCACCCCTCCACTTT. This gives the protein CASSQDPQNNSPLHF.

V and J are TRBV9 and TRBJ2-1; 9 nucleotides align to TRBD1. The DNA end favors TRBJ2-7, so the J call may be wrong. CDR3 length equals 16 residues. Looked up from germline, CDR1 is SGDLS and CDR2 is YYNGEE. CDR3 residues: CASSVDDRGVYNEQYF. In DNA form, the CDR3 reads TGTGCCAGCAGCGTAGACGACAGGGGGGTCTACAATGAGCAGTACTTC.

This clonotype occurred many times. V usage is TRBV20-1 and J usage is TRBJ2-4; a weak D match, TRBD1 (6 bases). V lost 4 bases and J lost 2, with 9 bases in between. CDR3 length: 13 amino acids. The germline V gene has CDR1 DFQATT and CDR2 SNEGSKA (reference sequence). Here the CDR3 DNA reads TGCAGTGCTACGACAGGCACCAAAAACATTCAGTACTTC. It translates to CSATTGTKNIQYF.

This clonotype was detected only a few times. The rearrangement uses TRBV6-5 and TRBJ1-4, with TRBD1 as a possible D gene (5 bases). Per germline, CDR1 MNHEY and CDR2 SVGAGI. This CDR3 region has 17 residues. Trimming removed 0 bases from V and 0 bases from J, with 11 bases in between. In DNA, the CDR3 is TGTGCCAGCAGTTACTCCTGGGACGGAGCAACTAATGAAAAACTGTTTTTT. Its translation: CASSYSWDGATNEKLFF.

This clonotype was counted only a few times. The CDR3 DNA sequence: TGTGCCAGCAGTCGTTCTCCGGGGGCCTTCCATGAACAAGAGACCCAGTACTTC. Its translation: CASSRSPGAFHEQETQYF. The chain employs TRBV7-9 and TRBJ2-5, with D perhaps being TRBD1 or TRBD2 (6 bases each). Germline CDR1 SEHNR, CDR2 FQNEAQ (reference sequence). The CDR3 has 18 residues. Trimming removed 6 bases at V and 2 bases at J, with 25 bases between.

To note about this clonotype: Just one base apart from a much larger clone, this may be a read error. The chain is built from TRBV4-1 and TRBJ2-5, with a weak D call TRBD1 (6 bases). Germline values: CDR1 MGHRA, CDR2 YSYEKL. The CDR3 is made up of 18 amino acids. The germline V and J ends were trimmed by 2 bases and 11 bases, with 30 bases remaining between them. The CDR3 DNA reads TGCGCCAGCAGCCAAAGACAGGCGCCTATTCTTTCACAGGATGAGCAGTACTTC. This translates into CASSQRQAPILSQDEQYF.

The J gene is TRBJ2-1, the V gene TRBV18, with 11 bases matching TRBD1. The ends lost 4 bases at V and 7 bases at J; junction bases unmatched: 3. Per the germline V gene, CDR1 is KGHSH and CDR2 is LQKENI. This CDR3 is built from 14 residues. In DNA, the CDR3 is TGTGCCAGCTCACGGGACAGGGGGAGAAATGAGCAGTTCTTC. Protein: CASSRDRGRNEQFF.

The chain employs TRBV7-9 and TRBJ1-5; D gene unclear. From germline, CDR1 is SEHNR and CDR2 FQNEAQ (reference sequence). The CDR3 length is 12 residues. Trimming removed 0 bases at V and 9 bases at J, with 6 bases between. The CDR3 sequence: CASSLAGPPQHF. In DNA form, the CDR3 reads TGTGCCAGCAGCTTAGCGGGTCCGCCCCAGCATTTT.

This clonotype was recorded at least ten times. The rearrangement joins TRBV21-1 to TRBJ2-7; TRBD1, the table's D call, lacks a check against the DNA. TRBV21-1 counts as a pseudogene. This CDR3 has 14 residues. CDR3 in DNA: TGTGCCAGCAGCAAACGGGACAGAACCTACGAGCAGTACTTC. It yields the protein CASSKRDRTYEQYF.

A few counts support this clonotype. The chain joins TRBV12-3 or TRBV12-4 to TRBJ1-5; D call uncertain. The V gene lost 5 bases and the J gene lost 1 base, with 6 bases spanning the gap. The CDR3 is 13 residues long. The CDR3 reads CASSPVSNQPQHF. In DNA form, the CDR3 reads TGTGCCAGCAGTCCAGTCAGCAATCAGCCCCAGCATTTT.

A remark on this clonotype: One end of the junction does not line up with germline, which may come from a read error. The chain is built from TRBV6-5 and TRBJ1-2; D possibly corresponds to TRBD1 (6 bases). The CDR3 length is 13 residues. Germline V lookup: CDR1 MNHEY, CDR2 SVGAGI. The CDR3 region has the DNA TGTGCCCGCAGAAGGGACACTTACTATGGCTACACCTTC. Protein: CARRRDTYYGYTF.

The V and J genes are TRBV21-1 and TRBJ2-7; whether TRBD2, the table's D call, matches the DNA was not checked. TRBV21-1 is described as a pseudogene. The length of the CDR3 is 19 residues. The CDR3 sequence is CASSKGPGRRTTYPYEQYF. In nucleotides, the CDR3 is TGTGCCAGCAGCAAAGGGCCAGGGAGGAGGACTACATATCCCTACGAGCAGTACTTC.

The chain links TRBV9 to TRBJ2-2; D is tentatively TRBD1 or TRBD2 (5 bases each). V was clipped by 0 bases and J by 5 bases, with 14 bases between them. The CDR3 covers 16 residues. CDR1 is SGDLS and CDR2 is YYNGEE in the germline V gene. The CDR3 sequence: CASSVGGTGITGELFF. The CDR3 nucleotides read TGTGCCAGCAGCGTAGGTGGGACGGGGATAACCGGGGAGCTGTTTTTT.

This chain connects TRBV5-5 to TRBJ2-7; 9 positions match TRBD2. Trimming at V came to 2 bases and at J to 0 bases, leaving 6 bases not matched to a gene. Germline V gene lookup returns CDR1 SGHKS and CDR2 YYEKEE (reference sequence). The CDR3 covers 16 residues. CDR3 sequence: CASSFHSGGSSYEQYF. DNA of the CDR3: TGTGCCAGCAGCTTTCATAGCGGGGGCAGCTCCTACGAGCAGTACTTC.

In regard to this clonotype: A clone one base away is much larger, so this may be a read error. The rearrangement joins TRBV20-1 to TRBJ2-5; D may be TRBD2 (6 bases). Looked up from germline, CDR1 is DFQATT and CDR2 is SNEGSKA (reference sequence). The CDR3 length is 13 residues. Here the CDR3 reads CSAGRDFDNEQYF. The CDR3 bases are TGCAGCGCCGGCCGGGACTTCGACAATGAGCAGTACTTC.